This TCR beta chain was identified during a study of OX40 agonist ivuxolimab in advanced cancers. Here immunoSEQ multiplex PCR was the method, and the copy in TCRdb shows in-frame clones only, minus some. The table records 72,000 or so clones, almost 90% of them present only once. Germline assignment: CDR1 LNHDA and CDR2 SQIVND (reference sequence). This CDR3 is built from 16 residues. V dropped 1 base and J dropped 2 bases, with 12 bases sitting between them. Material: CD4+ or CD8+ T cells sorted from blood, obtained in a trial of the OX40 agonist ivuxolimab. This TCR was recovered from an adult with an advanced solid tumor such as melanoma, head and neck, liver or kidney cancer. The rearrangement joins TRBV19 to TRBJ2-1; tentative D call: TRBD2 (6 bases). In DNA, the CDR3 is TGTGCCAGTAGTATAGTGGCTAGCGTCACCTACAATGAGCAGTTCTTC. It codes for CASSIVASVTYNEQFF. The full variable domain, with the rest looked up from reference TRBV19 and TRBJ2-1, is DGGITQSPKYLFRKEGQNVTLSCEQNLNHDAMYWYRQDPGQGLRLIYYSQIVNDFQKGDIAEGYSVSREKKESFPLTVTSAQKNPTAFYLCASSIVASVTYNEQFFGPGTRLTVL.